This TCR beta chain was recorded in a study of Ad26.COV2.S vaccination and SARS-CoV-2 variants (dated by TCRdb to the early 2020s). Context from the whole study: Vaccine-arm donors came from COV1001, a multicentre, randomized, double-blind, placebo-controlled phase I-IIa trial of Ad26.COV2.S in healthy adults. A total of around 32 samples were included in the TCR-sequenced set, comprising roughly 19 Ad26.COV2.S vaccine recipients, 5 placebo recipients and 8 SARS-CoV-2 convalescent individuals. TCRbeta repertoire sequencing was used to assess the specificity and breadth of SARS-CoV-2-reactive T cell receptors after Ad26.COV2.S vaccination. Participants in the trial were split at random into five groups of five each, receiving low-dose or high-dose Ad26.COV2.S once or twice, or else placebo on both occasions. Blinding of investigators to trial group allocation was maintained during experiments and outcome assessment. Ad26.COV2.S was given intramuscularly at 5x10^10 or 1x10^11 viral particles, as a single shot or as two shots 56 days apart. What the authors observed across the whole study: After vaccination, spike-specific CD8+ and CD4+ T cell responses were reported to show substantial breadth. Higher spike-specific TCR breadth was observed in Ad26.COV2.S recipients than in placebo recipients (P = 0.0014). The study was not powered for comparison of responses between vaccine doses or regimens. It was noted by the authors that total T cell responses may have been underestimated by the TCR breadth and depth analyses. Vaccine and placebo recipients had comparable non-spike TCR breadth, which fits with the vaccine containing only spike.

The treatment or condition label of this sample denotes: roughly 20 received Ad26.COV2.S at low or high dose, single or two shots; about 5 received placebo; per-sample allocation not given. Repertoires of vaccine and placebo recipients were sequenced from samples collected on day 63 after the first injection. Cohort 1b enrolled 20 to 30 adults aged 18-55 years at a single site in Boston, USA, between 29 July and 7 August 2020. Ad26.COV2.S was a replication-incompetent adenovirus type 26 vector expressing a prefusion-stabilized SARS-CoV-2 spike protein from the original Wuhan strain. The immunoSEQ Assay was used to sequence TCRbeta CDR3 regions. After extraction, genomic DNA underwent amplification by bias-controlled multiplex PCR, followed by high-throughput sequencing. Turning to the authors' computational methods: To quantify the absolute abundance of every unique TCRbeta CDR3 region, sequences were collapsed and filtered. T cell fraction was estimated by normalizing TCRbeta template counts to usable DNA, with usable DNA measured through amplification of reference genes found in all nucleated cells. Repertoire TCRs were annotated as SARS-CoV-2-specific by exact matching of V gene, CDR3 amino acid sequence and J gene to a known reactive TCR set. The reference SARS-CoV-2 TCR set came from MIRA and was filtered for enrichment in COVID-19-positive ImmuneCODE repertoires, removing public or cross-reactive TCRs. Drawing on the MIRA antigens, annotated TCRs were analysed further at the level of specific ORF or position within ORF. Depth was the summed frequency of annotated unique rearrangements, while breadth was defined as annotated unique rearrangements over total unique productive rearrangements. Two-sided Wilcoxon rank-sum tests were used to compare TCR breadth between groups. Drawn from immuneACCESS, this table holds only the in-frame rearrangements with V and J called that TCRdb kept. Clones are partly lost; checked studies trace under half to an unresolved V gene and leave the rest unexplained. The D gene and trimming were derived from the DNA, and the V and J assignments and clone size from that table. The sample table holds 350,000 to 500,000 clones, of which over 75% were seen once. The top ten hold more than 9% of the sample.

V sheds 3 bases and J sheds 2 bases, leaving 11 bases between their ends. The CDR3 runs 15 residues from the cysteine to the phenylalanine. Only CDR3 DNA is held: 45 bases, read in frame from base 1. The CDR1 and CDR2 encoded by the germline V gene are SGHTA and FQGTGA. Comment on this clone: Its antigen is currently not known. No base quality information exists; no much larger clone differs at one position.

Source: peripheral blood, taken in a trial of Ad26.COV2.S vaccine versus placebo. The TCR was taken from a person aged 18-60 years who received the Ad26.COV2.S COVID-19 vaccine or a placebo. The sequence links TRBV7-3 to TRBJ2-1, with TRBD2 as a weak D call on 6 bases. The DNA reads as follows: TGTGCCAGCAGCTTGGGTCGGGGGACCTACAATGAGCAGTTCTTC. Translation gives CASSLGRGTYNEQFF.